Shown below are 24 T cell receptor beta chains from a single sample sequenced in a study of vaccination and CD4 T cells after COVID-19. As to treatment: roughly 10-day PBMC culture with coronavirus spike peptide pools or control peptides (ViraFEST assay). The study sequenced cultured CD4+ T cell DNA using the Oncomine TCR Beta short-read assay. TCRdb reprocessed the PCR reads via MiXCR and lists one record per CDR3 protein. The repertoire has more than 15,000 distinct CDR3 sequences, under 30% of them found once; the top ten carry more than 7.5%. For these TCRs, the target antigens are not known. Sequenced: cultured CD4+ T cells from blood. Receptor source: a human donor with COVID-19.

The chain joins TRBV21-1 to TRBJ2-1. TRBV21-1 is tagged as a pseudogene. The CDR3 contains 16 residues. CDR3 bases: TGTGCCAGCACCGAACCGTGGCTGAAGATGTACAATGAGCAGTTCTTC. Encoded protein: CASTEPWLKMYNEQFF.

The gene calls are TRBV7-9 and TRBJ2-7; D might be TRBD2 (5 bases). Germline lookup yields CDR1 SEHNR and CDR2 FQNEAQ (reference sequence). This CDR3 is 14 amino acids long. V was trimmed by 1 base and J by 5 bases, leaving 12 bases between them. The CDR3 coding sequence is TGTGCCAGCAGCTTAGAACGAGGGCTCGACGAGCAGTACTTC. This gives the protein CASSLERGLDEQYF.

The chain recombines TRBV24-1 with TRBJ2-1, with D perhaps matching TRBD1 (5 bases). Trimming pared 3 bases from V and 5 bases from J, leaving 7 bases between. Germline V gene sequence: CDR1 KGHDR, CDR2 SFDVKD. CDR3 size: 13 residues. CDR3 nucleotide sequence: TGTGCCACCAGTGATGGCAGGGACAATGAGCAGTTCTTC. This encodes CATSDGRDNEQFF.

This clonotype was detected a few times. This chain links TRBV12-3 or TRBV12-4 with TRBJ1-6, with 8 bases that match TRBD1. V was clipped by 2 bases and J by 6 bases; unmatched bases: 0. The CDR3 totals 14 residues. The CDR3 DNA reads TGTGCCAGCAGTTTAACAGGGGGTAATTCACCCCTCCACTTT. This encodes CASSLTGGNSPLHF.

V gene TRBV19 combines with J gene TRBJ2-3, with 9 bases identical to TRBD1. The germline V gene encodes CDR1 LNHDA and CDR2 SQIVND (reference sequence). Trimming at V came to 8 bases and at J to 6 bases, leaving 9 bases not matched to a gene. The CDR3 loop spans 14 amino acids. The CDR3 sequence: CASGSSGTGDTQYF. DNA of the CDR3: TGTGCCAGTGGTTCATCCGGGACAGGGGATACGCAGTATTTT.

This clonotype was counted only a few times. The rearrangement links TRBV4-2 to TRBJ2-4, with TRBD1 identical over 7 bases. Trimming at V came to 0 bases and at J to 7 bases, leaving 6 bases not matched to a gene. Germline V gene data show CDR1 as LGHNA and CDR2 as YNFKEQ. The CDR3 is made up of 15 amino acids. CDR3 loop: CASSQDRTGENIQYF. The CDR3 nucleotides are TGTGCCAGCAGCCAAGATCGAACAGGGGAGAACATTCAGTACTTC.

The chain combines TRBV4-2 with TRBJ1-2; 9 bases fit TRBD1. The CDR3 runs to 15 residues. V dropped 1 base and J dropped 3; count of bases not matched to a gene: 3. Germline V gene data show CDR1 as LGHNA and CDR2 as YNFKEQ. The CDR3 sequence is CASSQGGQGHYGYTF. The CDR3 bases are TGTGCCAGCAGCCAAGGGGGACAGGGTCACTATGGCTACACCTTC.

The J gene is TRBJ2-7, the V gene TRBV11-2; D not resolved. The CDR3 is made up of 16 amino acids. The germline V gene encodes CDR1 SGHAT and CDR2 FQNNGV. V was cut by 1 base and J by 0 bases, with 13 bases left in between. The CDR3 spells CASSLVSSSNSYEQYF. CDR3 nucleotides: TGTGCCAGCAGCTTAGTTAGTTCATCAAACTCCTACGAGCAGTACTTC. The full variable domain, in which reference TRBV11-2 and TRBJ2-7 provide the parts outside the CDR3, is EAGVAQSPRYKIIEKRQSVAFWCNPISGHATLYWYQQILGQGPKLLIQFQNNGVVDDSQLPKDRFSAERLKGVDSTLKIQPAKLEDSAVYLCASSLVSSSNSYEQYFGPGTRLTVT.

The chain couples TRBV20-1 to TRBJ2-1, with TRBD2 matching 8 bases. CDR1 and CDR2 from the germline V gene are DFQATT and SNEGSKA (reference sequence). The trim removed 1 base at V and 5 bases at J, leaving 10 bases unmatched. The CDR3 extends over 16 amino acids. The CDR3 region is CSARVEWAGGHNEQFF. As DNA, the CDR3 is TGCAGTGCTAGAGTTGAGTGGGCGGGGGGCCACAATGAGCAGTTCTTC.

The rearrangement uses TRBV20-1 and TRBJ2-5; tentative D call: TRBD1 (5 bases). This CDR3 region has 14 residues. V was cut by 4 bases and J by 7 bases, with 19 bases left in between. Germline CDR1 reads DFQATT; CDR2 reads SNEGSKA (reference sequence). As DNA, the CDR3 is TGCAGTGCTATCCTGGGGCTCCCTCCGGGGACCCAGTACTTC. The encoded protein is CSAILGLPPGTQYF.

The CDR3 DNA reads TGCGCCAGCAGCCAAGGAGGCGGGCGATCGCAAGAGACCCAGTACTTC. Translation gives CASSQGGGRSQETQYF. This chain joins TRBV4-1 and TRBJ2-5, with a tentative D call TRBD2 (5 bases). V lost 1 base to trimming and J lost 2 bases, with 14 bases between them. The CDR3 runs to 16 residues. Germline CDR1 is MGHRA and CDR2 is YSYEKL.

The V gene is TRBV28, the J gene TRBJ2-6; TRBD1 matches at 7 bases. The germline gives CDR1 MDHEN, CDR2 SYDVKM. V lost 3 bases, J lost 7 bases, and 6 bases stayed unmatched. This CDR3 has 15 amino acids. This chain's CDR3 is CASSLGQTHANVLTF. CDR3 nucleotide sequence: TGTGCCAGCAGTTTGGGACAGACCCACGCCAACGTCCTGACTTTC.

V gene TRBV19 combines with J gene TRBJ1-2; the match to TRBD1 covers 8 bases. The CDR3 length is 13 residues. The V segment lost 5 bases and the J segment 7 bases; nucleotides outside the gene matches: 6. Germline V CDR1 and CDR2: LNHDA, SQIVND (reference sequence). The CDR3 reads CASSPPTGAGYTF. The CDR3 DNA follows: TGTGCCAGTAGTCCGCCGACAGGGGCTGGCTACACCTTC.

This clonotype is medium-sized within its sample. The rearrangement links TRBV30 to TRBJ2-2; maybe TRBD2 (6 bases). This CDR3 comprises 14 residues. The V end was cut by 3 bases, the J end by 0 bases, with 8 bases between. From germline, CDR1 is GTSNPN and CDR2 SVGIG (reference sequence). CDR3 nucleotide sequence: TGTGCCTGGAGGGAGGGCCCGAACACCGGGGAGCTGTTTTTT. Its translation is CAWREGPNTGELFF.

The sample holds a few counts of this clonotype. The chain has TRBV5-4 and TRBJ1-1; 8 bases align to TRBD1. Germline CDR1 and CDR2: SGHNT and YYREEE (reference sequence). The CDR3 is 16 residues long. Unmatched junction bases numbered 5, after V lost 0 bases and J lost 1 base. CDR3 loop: CASSLVAGGANTEAFF. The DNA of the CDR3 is TGTGCCAGCAGCTTGGTAGCAGGGGGCGCGAACACTGAAGCTTTCTTT.

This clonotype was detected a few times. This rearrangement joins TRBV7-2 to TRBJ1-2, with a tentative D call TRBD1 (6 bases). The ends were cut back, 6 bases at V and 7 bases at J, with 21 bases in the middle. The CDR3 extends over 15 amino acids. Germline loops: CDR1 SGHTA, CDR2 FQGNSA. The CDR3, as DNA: TGTGCCAGCAGTCGAGAGGGGGGGCGGAGTGGTGGCTACACCTTC. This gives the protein CASSREGGRSGGYTF.

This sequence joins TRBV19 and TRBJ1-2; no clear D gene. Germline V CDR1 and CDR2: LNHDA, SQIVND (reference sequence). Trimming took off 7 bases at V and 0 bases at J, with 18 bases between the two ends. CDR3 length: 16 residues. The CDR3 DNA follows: TGTGCCAGTAACCCCCGAGACAAGATAGCTAACTATGGCTACACCTTC. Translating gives CASNPRDKIANYGYTF.

The CDR3 here is CASSPSGGGSYEQYF. Written as DNA, the CDR3 is TGTGCCAGCAGTCCTTCGGGAGGCGGCTCCTACGAGCAGTACTTC. The chain employs TRBV7-2 and TRBJ2-7, with 7 bases that match TRBD2. After removal of 6 bases from V and 0 bases from J, the junction contained 8 bases not matched to a gene. Germline CDR1 is SGHTA and CDR2 is FQGNSA. The CDR3 covers 15 residues.

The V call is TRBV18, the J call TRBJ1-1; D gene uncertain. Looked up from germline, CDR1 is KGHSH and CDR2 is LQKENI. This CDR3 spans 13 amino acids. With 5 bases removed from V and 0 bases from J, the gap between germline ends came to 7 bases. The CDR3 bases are TGTGCCAGCTCATCAGGAGTGAACACTGAAGCTTTCTTT. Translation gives CASSSGVNTEAFF.

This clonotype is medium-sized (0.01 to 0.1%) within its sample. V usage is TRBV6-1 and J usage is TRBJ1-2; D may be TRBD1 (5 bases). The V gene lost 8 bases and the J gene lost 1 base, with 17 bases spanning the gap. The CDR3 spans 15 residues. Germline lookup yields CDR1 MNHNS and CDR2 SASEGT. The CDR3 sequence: CASHLGGAVNYGYTF. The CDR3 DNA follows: TGTGCCAGCCACCTAGGAGGGGCAGTTAACTATGGCTACACCTTC.

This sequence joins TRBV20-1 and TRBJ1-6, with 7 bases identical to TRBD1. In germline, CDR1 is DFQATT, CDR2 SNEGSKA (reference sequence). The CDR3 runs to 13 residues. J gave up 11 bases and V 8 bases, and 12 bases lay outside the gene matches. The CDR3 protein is CSPHDRVGPPLHF. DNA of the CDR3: TGCAGTCCTCACGACAGGGTCGGGCCACCCCTCCACTTT.

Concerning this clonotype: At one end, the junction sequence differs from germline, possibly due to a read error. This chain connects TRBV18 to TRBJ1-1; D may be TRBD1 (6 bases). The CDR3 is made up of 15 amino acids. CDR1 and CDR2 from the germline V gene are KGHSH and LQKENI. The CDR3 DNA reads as TGTGCCAGCTCACCAAAGGGGGGCACCGGGACGAGGGGGAACTTT. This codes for CASSPKGGTGTRGNF.

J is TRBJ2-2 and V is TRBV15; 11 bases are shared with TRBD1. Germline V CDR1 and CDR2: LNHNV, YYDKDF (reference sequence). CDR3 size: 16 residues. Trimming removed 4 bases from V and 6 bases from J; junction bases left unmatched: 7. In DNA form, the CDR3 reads TGTGCCACCAGCAAGTGGGGACAGGGGGGGGCCGGGGAGCTGTTTTTT. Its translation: CATSKWGQGGAGELFF. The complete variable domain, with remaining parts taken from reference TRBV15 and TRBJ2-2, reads DAMVIQNPRYQVTQFGKPVTLSCSQTLNHNVMYWYQQKSSQAPKLLFHYYDKDFNNEADTPDNFQSRRPNTSFCFLDIRSPGLGDTAMYLCATSKWGQGGAGELFFGEGSRLTVL.

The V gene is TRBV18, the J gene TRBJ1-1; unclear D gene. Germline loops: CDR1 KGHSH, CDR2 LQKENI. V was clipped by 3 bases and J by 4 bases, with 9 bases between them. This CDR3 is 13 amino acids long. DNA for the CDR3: TGTGCCAGCTCACCCCGGACGGTCACTGAAGCTTTCTTT. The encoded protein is CASSPRTVTEAFF. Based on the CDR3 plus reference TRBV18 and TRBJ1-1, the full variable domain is NAGVMQNPRHLVRRRGQEARLRCSPMKGHSHVYWYRQLPEEGLKFMVYLQKENIIDESGMPKERFSAEFPKEGPSILRIQQVVRGDSAAYFCASSPRTVTEAFFGQGTRLTVV.